Below, one TCR beta chain is given with its context. Germline CDR1 and CDR2: SQVTM and ANQGSEA. This CDR3 comprises 11 residues. V lost 4 bases and J 5 bases, leaving 8 bases between the germline ends. This entry is derived from a study of blood T cell repertoires in COVID-19. The repertoire was sequenced with immunoSEQ multiplex PCR; TCRdb's copy has only in-frame clones and lacks some. The sample lists hundreds of thousands of clones; more than 75% were seen once. What was sequenced was peripheral blood. The V gene is TRBV29-1, the J gene TRBJ1-2; D is perhaps TRBD1 (5 bases). This clonotype was sampled from a man aged 60 to 69 with acute or convalescent COVID-19. CDR3 nucleotides: TGCAGCGTTGTACAGGAGTATGGCTACACCTTC. This translates into CSVVQEYGYTF.